The present T cell receptor beta chain was sequenced within a study of response to subunit inactivated influenza vaccine. The CDR3 extends over 16 amino acids. Germline CDR1 is MGHRA and CDR2 is YSYEKL. Trimming took off 5 bases at V and 6 bases at J, with 21 bases between the two ends. TCRdb independently ran MiXCR on the RT-PCR reads; one entry per CDR3 protein. Of some 550,000 distinct CDR3 sequences in the sample, approximately 22% were seen once. These data are also associated with another study on T cells expressing NK-cell markers. That work adds: 5'RACE template switching with UMIs produced the TCR beta cDNA. Beta-chain profiling covered CD3+CD56+NKG2C+, CD3+CD56+NKG2C- and CD3+CD56-NKG2C+ sorted subsets. In several donors, dominant clonotypes made up about 25-65% of CD3+CD56-NKG2C+ cells.

The receptor was isolated from a man aged 45-65 years who received an inactivated influenza vaccine. Here the sequenced sample was CD4+ T cells sorted from PBMCs, taken about 12 days after vaccination. The chain uses TRBV4-1 and TRBJ2-3; tentative D call: TRBD2 (8 bases). As DNA, the CDR3 is TGCGCCAGCAGCACTCCGGGAGGGGGCAGGTGGGATACGCAGTATTTT. It is translated as CASSTPGGGRWDTQYF.